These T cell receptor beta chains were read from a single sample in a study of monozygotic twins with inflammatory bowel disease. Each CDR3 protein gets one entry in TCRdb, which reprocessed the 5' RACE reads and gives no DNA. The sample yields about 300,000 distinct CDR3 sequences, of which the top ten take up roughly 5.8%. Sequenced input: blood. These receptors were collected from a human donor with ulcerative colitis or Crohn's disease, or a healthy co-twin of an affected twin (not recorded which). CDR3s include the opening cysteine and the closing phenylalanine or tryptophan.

CDR3: CAWSYGNSGANVLTF
J: TRBJ2-6
V: TRBV30

CDR3: CASSSVGTGLYEQYF
J: TRBJ2-7
V: TRBV7-2

CDR3: CASTRTGSLYGYTF
J: TRBJ1-2
V: TRBV6-6

CDR3: CASSLDGVAQPQHF
J: TRBJ1-5
V: TRBV5-1

CDR3: CASSPGLFGEQYF
J: TRBJ2-7
V: TRBV7-9

CDR3: CATTKGRDNQPQHF
J: TRBJ1-5
V: TRBV19

CDR3: CASSKVRDRIYRGELFF
J: TRBJ2-2
V: TRBV21-1

CDR3: CASSLAVFSDTQYF
J: TRBJ2-3
V: TRBV7-2

CDR3: CSASYSGEEQFF
J: TRBJ2-1
V: TRBV20-1

CDR3: CASSPRKGGRLTDTQYF
J: TRBJ2-3
V: TRBV7-9

CDR3: CASSQDLGGLYNSPLHF
J: TRBJ1-6
V: TRBV4-2

CDR3: CSASGQAGTGSIVDEQFF
J: TRBJ2-1
V: TRBV20-1

CDR3: CSAQRRTGSSNQPQHF
J: TRBJ1-5
V: TRBV20-1

CDR3: CASSLLQGAEPEAFF
J: TRBJ1-1
V: TRBV7-8

CDR3: CASSLVWGASGIVNEQFF
J: TRBJ2-1
V: TRBV5-1